This T cell receptor beta chain was retrieved from a study of cytomegalovirus exposure and HLA in healthy donors. Notes on the study in general: A later analysis showed TCR association rates differing by HLA locus, peaking at DRB1 and lowest at HLA-C. Later analysis identified a missense DCLRE1C variant that was linked to TCR beta V- and J-gene trimming.

13 Jbeta primers and 60 Vbeta primers were used for the PCR. Generated by immunoSEQ multiplex PCR, the TCRdb table keeps only in-frame clones and is missing some. The sample has fewer than 120,000 clones; 78% are singletons. Healthy individuals who donated bone marrow served as the donors. In germline, CDR1 is LGHNA, CDR2 YSLEER. V was pared by 9 bases and J by 5 bases, with 20 bases between. The CDR3 totals 15 residues. Worth noting for this clone: Its cognate antigen is unknown.

This receptor was obtained from a woman younger than 45 in good health and CMV-seronegative. The sequencing input was PBMCs. V is TRBV4-3 and J is TRBJ2-1; D possibly corresponds to TRBD2 (5 bases). CDR3: CASYTSGTYDNEQFF. The CDR3 DNA is TGCGCCAGTTATACAAGCGGAACCTACGACAATGAGCAGTTCTTC.